This is a list of T cell receptor beta chains from one sample in a study of CD8 T cells in Susac syndrome. MiXCR, run by TCRdb on the immunoSEQ multiplex PCR reads, gives a single entry per CDR3 protein. The sample shows 350,000 to 550,000 distinct CDR3 sequences, roughly 85% of them seen only once. What was sequenced was CD8+ T cells from PBMCs. All receptors come from a human donor with multiple sclerosis. CDR3s leave out the opening cysteine and the closing phenylalanine or tryptophan.

V: TRBV15; J: TRBJ2-5; CDR3: ATSRETVEETQY
V: TRBV12-3/TRBV12-4; J: TRBJ2-2; CDR3: ASRSQAGELF
V: TRBV30; J: TRBJ1-1; CDR3: AWSQWGTEAF
V: TRBV4-1; J: TRBJ2-2; CDR3: ASTYQSPGTENTGELF
V: TRBV6-5; J: TRBJ2-7; CDR3: ASSPGTRGSYEQY
V: TRBV30; J: TRBJ1-1; CDR3: AWSIARVGAEAF
V: TRBV13; J: TRBJ1-1; CDR3: ASSLLTGRRNVAF
V: TRBV12-3/TRBV12-4; J: TRBJ1-2; CDR3: ASGRPNYGYT
V: TRBV24-1; J: TRBJ1-1; CDR3: ARPRNSDYKNTEAF
V: TRBV20-1; J: TRBJ2-5; CDR3: SARDLLAGELGETQY
V: TRBV9; J: TRBJ1-5; CDR3: ASSVLGLTNQPQH
V: TRBV7-9; J: TRBJ2-7; CDR3: ASWGLAGDPGSYEQY
V: TRBV20-1; J: TRBJ2-7; CDR3: SARGTRSSYEQY
V: TRBV28; J: TRBJ2-5; CDR3: ASSLGDRFAAQY
V: TRBV23-1; J: TRBJ2-1; CDR3: ASTMTTGGAPNEQF
V: TRBV20-1; J: TRBJ2-3; CDR3: SARDVGLSTDTQY
V: TRBV11-2; J: TRBJ2-7; CDR3: ASSLGRDSGYEQY
V: TRBV11-2; J: TRBJ2-3; CDR3: ASSFQGTSTDTQY
V: TRBV7-2; J: TRBJ2-1; CDR3: ASSPTLPSNRYNEQF
V: TRBV6-5; J: TRBJ2-7; CDR3: ASSFYGRSVEQY
V: TRBV20-1; J: TRBJ2-2; CDR3: SAWDRNTGELF
V: TRBV20-1; J: TRBJ2-7; CDR3: SALPWGSGSGSYEQY
V: TRBV27; J: TRBJ2-2; CDR3: ASSSPTARPTGELF
V: TRBV28; J: TRBJ1-3; CDR3: ASSWVGTIY
V: TRBV27; J: TRBJ2-7; CDR3: ASRIISPFPGGGEQY
V: TRBV27; J: TRBJ2-1; CDR3: ASSLSLSTGVNEQF
V: TRBV6-1; J: TRBJ2-5; CDR3: ASKGTGVETQY
V: TRBV2; J: TRBJ2-5; CDR3: ASSEVRQGRETQY
V: TRBV30; J: TRBJ2-7; CDR3: AWGDLAYEQY
V: TRBV12-3/TRBV12-4; J: TRBJ1-3; CDR3: ASSPFNSGNTIY
V: TRBV27; J: TRBJ2-1; CDR3: ASSSDYYNEQF
V: TRBV30; J: TRBJ2-5; CDR3: AWERLAGGRETQY
V: TRBV6-1; J: TRBJ1-1; CDR3: ATSGPPEAF
V: TRBV11-2; J: TRBJ2-7; CDR3: ASSRRAYEQY
V: TRBV25-1; J: TRBJ1-1; CDR3: ASSEGVETNTEAF